The next 17 T cell receptor beta chains were all read from a single sample in a study of shared clonotypes between healthy human individuals. Sequencing used immunoSEQ multiplex PCR; TCRdb keeps in-frame clones, though not all of them. The table has a few million clones, approximately 95% seen once. Sequenced material: naive CD4+ T cells from PBMCs. As for subset: CD45RA+ positively selected. The source of these receptors is a young man in good health. Some clones in this sample may be carry-over from other donors' samples.

The V call is TRBV7-2, the J call TRBJ2-7; 7 bases align to TRBD2. In germline, CDR1 is SGHTA, CDR2 FQGNSA. This CDR3 has 17 amino acids. V gave up 3 bases and J gave up 2 bases; unmatched junction bases: 13. CDR3 sequence: CASSFLTSSTPAYEQYF. The CDR3 coding sequence is TGTGCCAGCAGCTTCCTGACTAGCTCCACACCTGCCTACGAGCAGTACTTC.

This clone was recorded only once. V usage is TRBV29-1 and J usage is TRBJ2-5; 10 bases align to TRBD1. V trimming: 6 bases; J trimming: 4 bases; junction bases outside the gene matches: 5. This CDR3 region has 13 residues. Per the germline V gene, CDR1 is SQVTM and CDR2 is ANQGSEA. The CDR3 nucleotides are TGCAGCGTGAGCGACAGGGGGCTAGAGACCCAGTACTTC. Its protein is CSVSDRGLETQYF.

The rearrangement uses TRBV30 and TRBJ1-4; D gene ambiguous. With 0 bases removed from V and 2 bases from J, the gap between germline ends came to 4 bases. The CDR3 covers 13 residues. Per germline, CDR1 GTSNPN and CDR2 SVGIG (reference sequence). The chain's CDR3 is CAWSVLTNEKLFF. CDR3 bases: TGTGCCTGGAGTGTACTCACTAATGAAAAACTGTTTTTT.

Notes on this clone: At the DNA level, this CDR3 is encoded by other sequences in the same sample as well. The gene calls are TRBV5-4 and TRBJ2-2; D is unresolved. The CDR3 is made up of 14 amino acids. Trimming removed 0 bases from V and 5 bases from J, with 8 bases in between. Germline loops: CDR1 SGHNT, CDR2 YYREEE (reference sequence). The CDR3 region is CASSLGGNTGELFF. CDR3 DNA: TGTGCCAGCAGCTTGGGGGGAAATACCGGGGAGCTGTTTTTT.

The chain carries TRBV7-6 and TRBJ1-5; D is possibly TRBD1 (6 bases). Germline V gives CDR1 SGHVS, CDR2 FNYEAQ. Trimming took 1 base from V and 0 from J, leaving 10 bases between them. The length of the CDR3 is 16 residues. The CDR3 region is CASSLEGGVSNQPQHF. The DNA of the CDR3 is TGTGCCAGCAGCTTAGAGGGGGGGGTTAGCAATCAGCCCCAGCATTTT.

This chain connects TRBV6-5 to TRBJ2-3, with D unclear. V was shortened by 7 bases and J by 2 bases, with 10 bases between the two germline ends. Per germline, CDR1 MNHEY and CDR2 SVGAGI. The CDR3 spans 13 residues. The CDR3 DNA sequence: TGTGCCAGCACCCGCCCTAACACAGATACGCAGTATTTT. It yields the protein CASTRPNTDTQYF.

V usage is TRBV28 and J usage is TRBJ1-5; D possibly corresponds to TRBD1 (5 bases). Germline CDR1 reads MDHEN; CDR2 reads SYDVKM. The CDR3 consists of 16 residues. With 7 bases removed from V and 3 bases from J, the gap between germline ends came to 19 bases. The CDR3 loop reads CASMSPGRALNQPQHF. DNA of the CDR3: TGTGCCAGCATGAGCCCAGGGCGGGCTCTCAATCAGCCCCAGCATTTT.

The V gene is TRBV5-1, the J gene TRBJ1-4, with unresolved D. The CDR3 consists of 16 residues. CDR1 is SGHRS and CDR2 is YFSETQ in the germline V gene. V was clipped by 7 bases and J by 2 bases, with 18 bases between them. As DNA, the CDR3 is TGCGCCAGCTCCCCCGGAGGGTCATGGACTAATGAAAAACTGTTTTTT. Translation gives CASSPGGSWTNEKLFF. Using reference TRBV5-1 and TRBJ1-4 for the parts outside the CDR3, the full variable domain is KAGVTQTPRYLIKTRGQQVTLSCSPISGHRSVSWYQQTPGQGLQFLFEYFSETQRNKGNFPGRFSGRQFSNSRSEMNVSTLELGDSALYLCASSPGGSWTNEKLFFGSGTQLSVL.

The chain has TRBV7-8 and TRBJ2-7; D gene uncertain. Germline V CDR1 and CDR2: SGHVS, FQNEAQ. The CDR3 is made up of 16 amino acids. Deletions cut 1 base from V and 2 bases from J, with 15 bases between. The chain's CDR3 is CASSLEGRTTTYEQYF. CDR3 coding DNA: TGTGCCAGCAGCTTAGAAGGAAGGACCACAACCTACGAGCAGTACTTC.

The chain links TRBV11-1 to TRBJ2-2; tentatively, D is TRBD1 (5 bases). Trimming left V 3 bases short and J 4 bases short, with 18 bases between. Germline V gives CDR1 SGHAT, CDR2 FQDESV (reference sequence). This CDR3 spans 17 amino acids. The CDR3 region is CASSFRSGIRFTGELFF. CDR3 DNA: TGTGCCAGCAGCTTTCGCTCAGGGATAAGGTTCACCGGGGAGCTGTTTTTT.

V usage is TRBV19 and J usage is TRBJ2-3; D possibly matches TRBD1 or TRBD2 (5 bases each). Trimming left V 3 bases short and J 0 bases short, with 10 bases between. Germline CDR1 and CDR2: LNHDA and SQIVND (reference sequence). The CDR3 contains 15 residues. For the CDR3, the DNA is TGTGCCAGTAGTATTGGGTGGGGGAGCACAGATACGCAGTATTTT. Protein sequence: CASSIGWGSTDTQYF. Together with reference TRBV19 and TRBJ2-3, the CDR3 gives the full variable domain: DGGITQSPKYLFRKEGQNVTLSCEQNLNHDAMYWYRQDPGQGLRLIYYSQIVNDFQKGDIAEGYSVSREKKESFPLTVTSAQKNPTAFYLCASSIGWGSTDTQYFGPGTRLTVL.

The chain carries TRBV27 and TRBJ2-7; 10 bases map to TRBD1. V lost 5 bases to trimming and J lost 2 bases; unmatched junction nucleotides: 9. Germline V CDR1 and CDR2: MNHEY, SMNVEV (reference sequence). The CDR3 totals 16 residues. The CDR3 coding sequence is TGTGCCAGCAGTCAAGACAGGGGGCGCAGGGCCTACGAGCAGTACTTC. Its translation: CASSQDRGRRAYEQYF.

V usage is TRBV28 and J usage is TRBJ2-1; the D gene is possibly TRBD2 (6 bases). This CDR3 spans 16 amino acids. The V gene's germline CDR1 is MDHEN and CDR2 SYDVKM. V was shortened by 3 bases and J by 1 base, with 13 bases between the two germline ends. The CDR3, as DNA: TGTGCCAGCAGTTTTGTCGGGCGGGGATCCTACAATGAGCAGTTCTTC. It specifies CASSFVGRGSYNEQFF.

The chain employs TRBV4-1 and TRBJ2-2, with no clear D. V was shortened by 1 base and J by 3 bases, with 12 bases between the two germline ends. This CDR3 contains 16 residues. CDR1 is MGHRA, CDR2 YSYEKL, per germline. The CDR3 nucleotides are TGCGCCAGCAGCCAAGCTGTTAAGCTCTACACCGGGGAGCTGTTTTTT. Its protein product is CASSQAVKLYTGELFF.

Of note for this clone: Other DNA sequences in the sample encode the same CDR3. The genes are TRBV19 and TRBJ1-3; D unclear. The CDR3 is 15 amino acids. In germline, CDR1 is LNHDA, CDR2 SQIVND (reference sequence). V dropped 3 bases and J dropped 0 bases, with 9 bases sitting between them. The chain's CDR3 is CASSIARSSGNTIYF. CDR3 DNA: TGTGCCAGTAGTATTGCCCGCAGCTCTGGAAACACCATATATTTT.

The chain uses TRBV5-1 and TRBJ2-3, with D possibly being TRBD1 (6 bases). Trimming removed 4 bases from V and 1 base from J, with 10 bases in between. The germline gives CDR1 SGHRS, CDR2 YFSETQ. The CDR3 covers 14 residues. The CDR3 DNA is TGCGCCAGCAGCGGGCACAGGGGCACAGATACGCAGTATTTT. Translating gives CASSGHRGTDTQYF. Full variable domain (rest looked up from reference TRBV5-1 and TRBJ2-3): KAGVTQTPRYLIKTRGQQVTLSCSPISGHRSVSWYQQTPGQGLQFLFEYFSETQRNKGNFPGRFSGRQFSNSRSEMNVSTLELGDSALYLCASSGHRGTDTQYFGPGTRLTVL.

The chain has TRBV19 and TRBJ2-3; D is possibly TRBD2 (6 bases). The CDR3 is 19 amino acids. CDR1 is LNHDA and CDR2 is SQIVND in the germline V gene (reference sequence). Trimming left V 4 bases short and J 0 bases short, with 23 bases between. CDR3 coding DNA: TGTGCCAGTAGTAAGTGGAGCGGGCCTACCAGTCGAAGCACAGATACGCAGTATTTT. The encoded protein is CASSKWSGPTSRSTDTQYF. The full variable domain, its missing parts supplied by reference TRBV19 and TRBJ2-3, is DGGITQSPKYLFRKEGQNVTLSCEQNLNHDAMYWYRQDPGQGLRLIYYSQIVNDFQKGDIAEGYSVSREKKESFPLTVTSAQKNPTAFYLCASSKWSGPTSRSTDTQYFGPGTRLTVL.